This T cell receptor (beta chain) was recorded in a study of blood T cell repertoires in COVID-19. On the study more broadly: Material from acute and convalescent COVID-19 was sourced from the United States, Italy and Spain. T cells, B-cell-depleted T cells, or PBMCs provided the cDNA or gDNA that served as material.

Germline V gives CDR1 ENHRY, CDR2 SYGVKD. Unmatched junction bases numbered 6, after V lost 4 bases and J lost 4 bases. CDR3 length equals 15 residues. This clone appeared a single time. Using immunoSEQ multiplex PCR, the repertoire was profiled, and TCRdb retains in-frame clones only, with some absent. Of approximately 400,000 clones listed, 81% are singletons. The sample taken for sequencing was peripheral blood. This clonotype was obtained from a human donor with acute or convalescent COVID-19. The donor label of this sample is uncertain. The chain uses TRBV10-3 and TRBJ1-2, with 10 positions matching TRBD1. CDR3 in DNA: TGTGCCATCAGTGCAATGGACAGGGGGTTCTATGGCTACACCTTC. Its protein product is CAISAMDRGFYGYTF.